This T cell receptor beta chain appears in the sequencing data of a study of spatial heterogeneity in lung cancer. Study as a whole: An average of more than ten raw reads was observed per unique TCR and UMI combination.

Via MiXCR, TCRdb re-called the 5' RACE reads, giving one row per CDR3 protein. The table has roughly 80,000 distinct CDR3 sequences, 8% seen once. CDR3 size: 14 residues. V shed 5 bases and J 4 bases; nucleotides not matched to a gene: 1. Germline CDR1 reads KGHDR; CDR2 reads SFDVKD. This clonotype has a count of ten or more. This sample's time point: sample taken at primary tumor resection. The cohort: 70 to 75 early-stage, untreated non-small cell lung cancer patients. Sequencing was performed on whole RNA extracted from tumor and nontumor lung tissue, or from frozen PBMC, and the material was left unsorted.

This clonotype originated in a male donor with early-stage non-small cell lung cancer. This specimen was PBMCs, taken at surgery. V and J are TRBV24-1 and TRBJ2-1, with 10 bases matching TRBD2. In nucleotides, the CDR3 is TGTGCCACCAGTGGGACTAGCGGTTACAATGAGCAGTTCTTC. It is translated as CATSGTSGYNEQFF.